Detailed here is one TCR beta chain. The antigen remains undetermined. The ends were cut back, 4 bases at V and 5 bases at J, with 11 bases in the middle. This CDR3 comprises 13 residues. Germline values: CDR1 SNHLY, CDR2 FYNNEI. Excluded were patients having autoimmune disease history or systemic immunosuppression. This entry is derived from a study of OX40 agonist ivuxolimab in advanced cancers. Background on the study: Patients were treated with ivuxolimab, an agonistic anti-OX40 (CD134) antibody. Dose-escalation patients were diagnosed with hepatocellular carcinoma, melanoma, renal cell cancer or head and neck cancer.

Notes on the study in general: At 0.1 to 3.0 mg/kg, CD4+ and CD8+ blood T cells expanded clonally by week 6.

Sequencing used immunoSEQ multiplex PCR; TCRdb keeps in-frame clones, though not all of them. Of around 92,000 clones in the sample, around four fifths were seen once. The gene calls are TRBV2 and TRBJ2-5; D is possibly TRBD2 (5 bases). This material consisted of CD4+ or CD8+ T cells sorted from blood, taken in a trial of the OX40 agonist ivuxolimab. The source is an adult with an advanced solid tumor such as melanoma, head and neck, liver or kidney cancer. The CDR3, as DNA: TGTGCCAGCAGTGTGGAGCGGAGGGAGACCCAGTACTTC. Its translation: CASSVERRETQYF.